This T cell receptor (beta chain) was identified during a study of shared clonotypes between healthy human individuals. Bulk PBMC genomic DNA spanned ten immunoSEQ deep plates. Repertoires were generated with immunoSEQ multiplex PCR, while TCRdb's copy carries only in-frame clones and drops some. Seen here are hundreds of thousands of clones, about 79% observed once, and the top ten hold about an eighth. Healthy adults negative for HIV, lacking recent acute infections or vaccinations, served as donors. V lost 0 bases, J lost 8 bases, and 13 bases lay in between. In germline, CDR1 is MGHDK, CDR2 SYGVNS. The CDR3 has 15 residues.

The sequence came from a woman between 40 and 50 years old in good health. Some clones in this sample may be carry-over from other donors' samples. Sequenced sample: PBMCs. The gene calls are TRBV25-1 and TRBJ1-4, with a weak D call TRBD1 (6 bases). The CDR3 nucleotides are TGTGCCAGCAGTGAATACGAGACAGGTGACGAAAAACTGTTTTTT. Its protein product is CASSEYETGDEKLFF.